A selection of T cell receptor beta chains follows, all from one sample in a study of cytomegalovirus exposure and HLA in healthy donors. Clones were read by immunoSEQ multiplex PCR, and TCRdb kept only the in-frame ones, dropping some. The sample has 85,000 to 120,000 clones, 70% to 80% seen once. Material for sequencing was PBMCs. These TCRs come from a boy aged 5-17 years in good health and CMV-seronegative. The CDR3 runs from the conserved cysteine through the conserved F or W. The D gene is left open where the match is weak. The size entry is marked missing in some rows and otherwise reads once, few, many or a size class.

j_call v_call cdr3_length d_call clone_size cdr3_aa cdr3_nt
TRBJ2-7 TRBV7-9 12 NA NA CASRRGSYEQYF TGTGCCAGCAGAAGGGGTTCCTACGAGCAGTACTTC
TRBJ2-5 TRBV5-8 17 TRBD2 NA CASSIGTSGGAVETQYF TGTGCCAGCAGCATAGGGACTAGCGGGGGGGCGGTGGAGACCCAGTACTTC
TRBJ1-2 TRBV25-1 16 TRBD1 NA CASSGGTGTFNYGYTF TGTGCCAGCAGTGGGGGGACAGGAACCTTTAACTATGGCTACACCTTC
TRBJ2-3 TRBV2 15 NA NA CASSETGSPADTQYF TGTGCCAGCAGTGAAACAGGGAGTCCCGCAGATACGCAGTATTTT
TRBJ2-1 TRBV6-5 15 NA medium-sized CASSPRASSYNEQFF TGTGCCAGCAGTCCGAGGGCTAGCTCCTACAATGAGCAGTTCTTC
TRBJ2-5 TRBV10-3 14 NA few CAISGGGLGGTQYF TGTGCCATCAGTGGGGGGGGCCTCGGCGGGACCCAGTACTTC
TRBJ2-4 TRBV4-1 16 TRBD2 once CASSNTKMGGKNIQYF TGCGCCAGCAGCAACACTAAGATGGGGGGGAAAAACATTCAGTACTTC
TRBJ2-7 TRBV10-3 15 NA NA CAISESGAGSYEQYF TGTGCCATCAGTGAGTCGGGGGCAGGCTCCTACGAGCAGTACTTC
TRBJ1-5 TRBV5-1 18 NA NA CASSLEPMPRNRVQPQHF TGCGCCAGCAGCCTCGAACCTATGCCCAGGAACAGAGTTCAGCCCCAGCATTTT
TRBJ1-4 TRBV18 13 NA NA CASSPIRGEKLFF TGTGCCAGCTCACCCATCAGGGGTGAAAAACTGTTTTTT
TRBJ2-1 TRBV27 16 TRBD2 few CASSLSSGDSYNEQFF TGTGCCAGCAGTTTGTCTAGCGGGGACTCCTACAATGAGCAGTTCTTC
TRBJ1-1 TRBV5-6 14 NA few CASSSGTRDTEAFF TGTGCCAGCAGCTCGGGAACCCGGGACACTGAAGCTTTCTTT
TRBJ1-6 TRBV5-8 14 TRBD1 NA CASSPGQPGSPLHF TGTGCCAGCAGCCCGGGACAGCCTGGTTCACCCCTCCACTTT
TRBJ1-4 TRBV5-1 15 NA NA CASRYGGGKEEKLFF TGCGCCAGCAGATACGGTGGGGGGAAGGAGGAAAAACTGTTTTTT
TRBJ1-2 TRBV28 16 TRBD1 NA CASSLFFGQGGYGYTF TGTGCCAGCAGTTTGTTTTTCGGACAGGGGGGTTATGGCTACACCTTC
TRBJ1-4 TRBV28 15 TRBD1 NA CASTLGGQGSEKLFF TGTGCCAGCACCCTTGGGGGACAGGGGAGTGAAAAACTGTTTTTT
TRBJ1-3 TRBV5-1 15 NA NA CASSLDGPPGNTIYF TGCGCCAGCAGCTTGGACGGTCCCCCTGGAAACACCATATATTTT
TRBJ1-1 TRBV7-2 16 TRBD1 few CASSPYKDRADTEAFF TGTGCCAGCAGCCCTTATAAGGACAGGGCGGACACTGAAGCTTTCTTT
TRBJ2-7 TRBV5-1 14 TRBD1 once CASSIGTETYEQYF TGCGCCAGCAGCATCGGGACAGAGACCTACGAGCAGTACTTC
TRBJ2-7 TRBV9 15 NA NA CASSVAPQASYEQYF TGTGCCAGCAGCGTAGCCCCACAGGCGTCCTACGAGCAGTACTTC
TRBJ2-5 TRBV5-1 14 NA NA CASSENVGGETQYF TGCGCCAGCAGCGAGAATGTGGGGGGAGAGACCCAGTACTTC
TRBJ2-7 TRBV7-8 15 NA NA CASSPLDRLGGEQYF TGTGCCAGCAGCCCCCTTGACAGGCTGGGAGGGGAGCAGTACTTC
TRBJ1-2 TRBV10-3 16 NA few CAISPMTIAPSYGYTF TGTGCCATCAGTCCAATGACGATAGCACCCAGCTATGGCTACACCTTC
TRBJ2-7 TRBV27 14 TRBD1 NA CASSAHHRGLGQYF TGTGCCAGCAGTGCACACCACAGGGGGCTTGGGCAGTACTTC
TRBJ1-2 TRBV28 16 NA NA CASSLYRPDSNYGYTF TGTGCCAGCAGTTTATACAGGCCCGACTCTAACTATGGCTACACCTTC
TRBJ2-7 TRBV2 12 NA NA CASCPGGYEQYF TGTGCCAGCTGCCCGGGTGGATACGAGCAGTACTTC